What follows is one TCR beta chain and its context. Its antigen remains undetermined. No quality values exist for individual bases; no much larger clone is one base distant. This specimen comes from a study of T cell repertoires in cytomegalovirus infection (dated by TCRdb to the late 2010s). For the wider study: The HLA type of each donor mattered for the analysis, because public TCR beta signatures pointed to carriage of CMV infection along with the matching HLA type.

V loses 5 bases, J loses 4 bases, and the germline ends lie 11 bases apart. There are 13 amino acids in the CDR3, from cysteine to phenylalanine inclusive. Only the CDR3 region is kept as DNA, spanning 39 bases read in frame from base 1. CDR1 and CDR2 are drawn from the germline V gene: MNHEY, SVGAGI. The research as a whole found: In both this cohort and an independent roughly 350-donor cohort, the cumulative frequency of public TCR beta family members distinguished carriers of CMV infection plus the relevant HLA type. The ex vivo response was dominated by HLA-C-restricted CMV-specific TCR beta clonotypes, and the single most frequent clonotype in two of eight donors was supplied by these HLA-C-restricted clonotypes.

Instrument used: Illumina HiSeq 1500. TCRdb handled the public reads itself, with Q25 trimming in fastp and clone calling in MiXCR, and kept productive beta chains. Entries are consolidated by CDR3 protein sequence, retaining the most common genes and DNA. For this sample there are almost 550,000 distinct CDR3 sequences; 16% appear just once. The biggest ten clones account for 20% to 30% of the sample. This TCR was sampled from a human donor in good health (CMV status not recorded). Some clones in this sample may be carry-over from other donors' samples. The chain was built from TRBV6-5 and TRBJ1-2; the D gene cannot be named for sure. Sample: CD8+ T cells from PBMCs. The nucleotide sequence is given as TGTGCCAGCAGTCAGCCGGGAACCTATGGCTACACCTTC. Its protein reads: CASSQPGTYGYTF.